This is a list of T cell receptor beta chains from one sample in a study of glioma-infiltrating T cells. TCRdb used MiXCR to reprocess the multiplex PCR reads, holding one entry per CDR3 protein. The table includes some 110,000 distinct CDR3 sequences, approximately 25% detected once. Specimen: glioma tissue, nonneoplastic brain tissue, or PBMCs (not recorded which). All receptors come from a human donor with low-grade glioma or glioblastoma, undergoing nonglioma brain surgery, or in good health (not recorded which). The CDR3 runs from the conserved cysteine through the conserved F or W. A D gene is named only where the DNA matches it firmly. A row's size may be missing; if present it is once, few, many or a size class.

v_call	clone_size	j_call	d_call	cdr3_nt	cdr3_aa
TRBV20-1	-	TRBJ1-6	-	TGCAGTGCTAGCCCCCTACCAACCGAGACCCATGGTTCACCCCTCCACTTT	CSASPLPTETHGSPLHF
TRBV4-3	many	TRBJ2-5	-	TGCGCCAGCAGCCAAGATAGAGGAGCGTACGAGACCCAGTACTTC	CASSQDRGAYETQYF
TRBV5-6	-	TRBJ1-1	TRBD1	TGTGCCAGCAGCCTCACAGGGGTCACTGAAGCTTTCTTT	CASSLTGVTEAFF
TRBV7-2	many	TRBJ1-3	-	TGTGCCAGCAGCTTCCAGGGCGCTAGCACCATATATTTT	CASSFQGASTIYF
TRBV27	once	TRBJ1-1	-	TGTGCCAGCAGTTTACCCCGGGACGGAAACACTGAAGCTTTCTTT	CASSLPRDGNTEAFF
TRBV7-9	-	TRBJ2-3	-	TGTGCCAGCAGCTTAGTGAATAGTTGGGCAGAGAGGACGGATACGCAGTATTTT	CASSLVNSWAERTDTQYF
TRBV2	many	TRBJ2-3	-	TGTGCCAGCAGTGAAATCCTGGATGGGCTAGCGCTCACAGATACGCAGTATTTT	CASSEILDGLALTDTQYF
TRBV6-2/TRBV6-3	-	TRBJ2-7	-	TGTGCCCGCCGTTCCGTTCGGGGGCTTGCGCCGTCCTTC	CARRSVRGLAPSF
TRBV20-1	many	TRBJ2-5	TRBD1	TGCAGTGCCACCACGGGACAGGGGCCGGAGACCCAGTACTTC	CSATTGQGPETQYF
TRBV2	many	TRBJ2-7	TRBD1	TGTGCCAGCAGTTTTTACCTCACACAGGGGTCGTACGAGCAGTACTTC	CASSFYLTQGSYEQYF
TRBV7-9	many	TRBJ2-1	TRBD1	TGTGCCAGCAGCTCAGGACAGGGTAGGAATTATGAGCAGTTCTTC	CASSSGQGRNYEQFF
TRBV25-1	many	TRBJ2-7	-	TGTGCCAGCAGTACTGACAGTTCCGTATCCTACGAGCAGTACTTC	CASSTDSSVSYEQYF
TRBV6-5	once	TRBJ2-7	TRBD2	TGTGCCAGCAGTTCGAGGACTAGCGGGAGGCCCATGGGGCCATACGAGCAGCACTTC	CASSSRTSGRPMGPYEQHF
TRBV5-4	few	TRBJ2-5	TRBD2	TGTGCCAGCAGCTACGGCACTCGGGAGGGACCTGAGACCCAGTACTTC	CASSYGTREGPETQYF
TRBV18	few	TRBJ1-2	TRBD1	TGTGCCAGCTCACCCGGGACAGGGAATAACTATGGCTACACCTTC	CASSPGTGNNYGYTF
TRBV6-1	many	TRBJ2-1	TRBD2	TGTGCCAGCAGCTCACAAGGACGCGGGAGGTTTGGGAATGAGCAGTTCTTC	CASSSQGRGRFGNEQFF
TRBV2	many	TRBJ2-5	-	TGTGCCAGCAGCGGAGAGGGACACCTGTACCAAGAGACCCAGTACTTC	CASSGEGHLYQETQYF
TRBV29-1	-	TRBJ2-1	-	TGCAGCGTTTCCCCGGGGGCTAATGAGCAGTTCTTC	CSVSPGANEQFF
TRBV7-9	-	TRBJ1-1	TRBD1	TGTGCCAGCAGTCCTGGACAGGGGACCAACACTGAAGCTTTCTTT	CASSPGQGTNTEAFF
TRBV6-1	many	TRBJ2-1	TRBD1	TGTGCCAGCAGGCCTCAGGGGGCGGGCTCCTACAATGAGCAGTTCTTC	CASRPQGAGSYNEQFF
TRBV3-1	many	TRBJ1-2	-	TGTGCCAGCAGCCAAGTGGGTCAGGGCCCCTCCTATGACTATGGCTACACCTTC	CASSQVGQGPSYDYGYTF
TRBV2	many	TRBJ2-5	-	TGTGCCAGCGGATCTTCAACCCAGTACTTC	CASGSSTQYF
TRBV19	many	TRBJ2-1	-	TGTGCCAGTACTCCCGGGGGCTCCTACAATGAGCAGTTCTTC	CASTPGGSYNEQFF
TRBV5-8	-	TRBJ2-7	-	TGTGCCCCAACGGGGTTAACAATAAAAAATACCTACGAGCAGTACTTC	CAPTGLTIKNTYEQYF
TRBV7-2	many	TRBJ2-1	-	TGTGCCAGCAGCTATAGCATTTCTGAGCAGTTCTTC	CASSYSISEQFF
TRBV6-1	many	TRBJ2-1	TRBD2	TGTGCCAGCAAAGGGGAGCGGGATCGCTCCTACAATGAGCAGTTCTTC	CASKGERDRSYNEQFF
TRBV6-2/TRBV6-3	many	TRBJ1-2	-	TGTGCCAGCAGTTACTCGGGGGACAACTATGGCTACACCTTC	CASSYSGDNYGYTF
TRBV15	many	TRBJ2-7	TRBD2	TGTGCCACCAGCACGGGACTAGCGGGAGTCTACGAGCAGTACTTC	CATSTGLAGVYEQYF
TRBV4-3	many	TRBJ2-7	TRBD1	TGCGCCAGCAGCCAATACCACGGGACAGGGTATGACGAGCAGTACTTC	CASSQYHGTGYDEQYF
TRBV6-1	-	TRBJ2-1	-	TGTGCCAGCACCTCAGGGAACTCCTATGAGCAGTTCTTC	CASTSGNSYEQFF
TRBV3-1	-	TRBJ2-7	TRBD1	TGTGCCAGCAGCCAAGGGGGGACAGGGAGGGACGAGCAGTACTTC	CASSQGGTGRDEQYF
TRBV18	many	TRBJ2-6	-	TGTGCCAGCTCACCATCAGGTTCCTCTGGGGCCAACGTCCTGACTTTC	CASSPSGSSGANVLTF
TRBV12-3/TRBV12-4	many	TRBJ1-2	-	TGTGCCAGCAGTTTGGGTGATTTCTACACCTTC	CASSLGDFYTF
TRBV3-1	many	TRBJ1-5	-	TGTGCCAGCAGCCCCCAGGTAGGCAATCAGCCCCAGCATTTT	CASSPQVGNQPQHF
TRBV27	-	TRBJ2-7	TRBD2	TGCGCCAGCAGCGCCATAGCGGGAGGGCTGTACGAGCAGTACTTC	CASSAIAGGLYEQYF
TRBV5-1	-	TRBJ2-5	-	TGCGCCAGCAGCTCGAGCGTACAGGGAGCGGGGGAGACCCAGTACTTC	CASSSSVQGAGETQYF
TRBV19	-	TRBJ2-1	TRBD1	TGTGCCGGTAGGGGTAGGACAGGGTACACTGAGCAGTTCTTC	CAGRGRTGYTEQFF
TRBV4-1	few	TRBJ2-5	TRBD2	TGCGCCAGCAGCCAATTGACTAGCGGGAGCGTAGAGACCCAGTACTTC	CASSQLTSGSVETQYF
TRBV20-1	-	TRBJ1-5	-	TGCAGTGCGCCAGGCAGGGGCAGTAATCAGCCCCAGCATTTT	CSAPGRGSNQPQHF
TRBV27	many	TRBJ2-7	TRBD2	TGTGCCAGCGGGGGACTAGACTCCTACGAGCAGTACTTC	CASGGLDSYEQYF
TRBV4-2	many	TRBJ2-7	-	TGTGCCAGCAGCCAGGCCGAGGGCTTCTCCTACGAGCAGTACTTC	CASSQAEGFSYEQYF
TRBV25-1	many	TRBJ2-7	TRBD2	TGTGCCAGCGGTTACACTAGGAGCGGGAGGTACGAGCAGTACTTC	CASGYTRSGRYEQYF
TRBV27	many	TRBJ1-1	-	TGTGCCAGCAGTTTTAAGGGGGGATGGCTGAACACTGAAGCTTTCTTT	CASSFKGGWLNTEAFF
TRBV29-1	-	TRBJ2-7	-	TGCAGCGTTGCTGACAACTCCTACGAGCAGTACTTC	CSVADNSYEQYF
TRBV18	-	TRBJ2-5	TRBD1	TGTGCCAGCTCCTGGACAGGGGAAGAGACCCAGTACTTC	CASSWTGEETQYF
TRBV7-2	many	TRBJ2-3	-	TGTGCCAGCAGCTTAGTATGGCTAGGAGATACGCAGTATTTT	CASSLVWLGDTQYF